A selection of T cell receptor beta chains follows, all from one sample in a study of cytomegalovirus exposure and HLA in healthy donors. Using immunoSEQ multiplex PCR, the repertoire was profiled, and TCRdb retains in-frame clones only, with some absent. The sample includes some 120,000 clones, roughly three quarters seen only once; the top ten take roughly an eighth. The sequencing input was PBMCs. The receptor source for this set is a woman in her thirties or forties in good health and CMV-seropositive. CDR3s include the opening cysteine and the closing phenylalanine or tryptophan.

V gene	CDR3 length	J gene	CDR3 protein
TRBV19	14	TRBJ1-2	CASSMTGGNYGYTF
TRBV27	14	TRBJ1-1	CASSYGTANTEAFF
TRBV2	14	TRBJ1-4	CASSDKGQNEKLFF
TRBV6-5	16	TRBJ1-4	CASSWGQTATNEKLFF
TRBV5-1	15	TRBJ2-1	CASSLAGGGGDEQFF
TRBV2	13	TRBJ1-5	CASIPGVNQPQHF
TRBV6-5	14	TRBJ2-7	CASSSRTGAVEQYF
TRBV4-1	15	TRBJ1-6	CASSRTDRSNSPLHF
TRBV7-9	14	TRBJ1-2	CASSQDGQGNGYTF
TRBV4-1	16	TRBJ2-1	CASSQRTSGSYNEQFF
TRBV15	14	TRBJ1-5	CATSRGTANQPQHF
TRBV21-1	19	TRBJ1-5	CASSKGGPGPKGSNQPQHF
TRBV5-1	13	TRBJ1-2	CASSEDSYPGYTF
TRBV30	14	TRBJ2-7	CAWSENRASYEQYF
TRBV18	16	TRBJ2-7	CASSPALAVSSYEQYF
TRBV10-2	14	TRBJ1-2	CASRTGTLNYGYTF
TRBV6-6	15	TRBJ2-3	CASSSGQGTADTQYF
TRBV6-5	13	TRBJ2-3	CASSYRGGDTQYF
TRBV6-1	15	TRBJ1-6	CASSENGGRGSPLHF
TRBV6-5	15	TRBJ1-2	CASRLSTGEVGGYTF
TRBV5-4	15	TRBJ1-5	CASSSGQGTSSPQHF
TRBV6-1	14	TRBJ1-5	CASSEGRLNQPQHF
TRBV7-3	15	TRBJ1-2	CASSLGQPSFYGYTF
TRBV5-6	14	TRBJ1-3	CASSLGRGTNTIYF
TRBV6-6	14	TRBJ2-5	CASSRDRGGETQYF
TRBV5-1	13	TRBJ2-7	CASSSEIGNEQYF